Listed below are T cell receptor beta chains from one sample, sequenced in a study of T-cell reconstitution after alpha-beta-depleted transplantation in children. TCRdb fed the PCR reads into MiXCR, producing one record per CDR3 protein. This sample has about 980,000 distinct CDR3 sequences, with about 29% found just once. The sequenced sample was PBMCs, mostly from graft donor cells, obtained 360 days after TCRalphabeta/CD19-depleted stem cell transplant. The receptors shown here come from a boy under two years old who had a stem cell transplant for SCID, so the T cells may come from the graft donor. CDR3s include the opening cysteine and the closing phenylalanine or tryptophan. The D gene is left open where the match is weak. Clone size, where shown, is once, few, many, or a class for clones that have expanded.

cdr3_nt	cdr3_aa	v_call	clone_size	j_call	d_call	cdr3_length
TGTGCCAGCAGCCAAGAGGGAGGGGGCAAGTGGAATGAGCAGTTCTTC	CASSQEGGGKWNEQFF	TRBV4-2	-	TRBJ2-1	-	16
TGCAGTGCTAGAGATAGCTCGGGGACCCAGTACTTC	CSARDSSGTQYF	TRBV20-1	few	TRBJ2-5	-	12
TGTGCCAGCAGCCAAGGCCCACTCTACGAGCAGTACTTC	CASSQGPLYEQYF	TRBV4-2	few	TRBJ2-7	-	13
TGTGCCAGCAGTTTATTGGGCCTCCAGGAGACCCAGTACTTC	CASSLLGLQETQYF	TRBV12-3/TRBV12-4	-	TRBJ2-5	-	14
TGTGCCAGCAGGCCACCCGGGACTAGGGCTTCTGATACGCAGTATTTT	CASRPPGTRASDTQYF	TRBV12-3/TRBV12-4	-	TRBJ2-3	TRBD2	16
TGCAGCGTTGAGGTGAGGGGAAGGAACACTGAAGCTTTCTTT	CSVEVRGRNTEAFF	TRBV29-1	-	TRBJ1-1	-	14
TGCAGTGCGAGACAGGGGGAGCAGCCCCAGCATTTT	CSARQGEQPQHF	TRBV20-1	-	TRBJ1-5	TRBD1	12
TGCAGTGCTGGGGGGCTAGCGGGGGGCGATTACAATGAGCAGTTCTTC	CSAGGLAGGDYNEQFF	TRBV20-1	-	TRBJ2-1	TRBD2	16
TGTGCCAGCACCAGAGAGGCAGGGGCCGCCGGCTACACCTTC	CASTREAGAAGYTF	TRBV12-3/TRBV12-4	-	TRBJ1-2	-	14
TGCGCCAGCAGCTCCGACAGGACTGCCTACGAGCAGTACTTC	CASSSDRTAYEQYF	TRBV5-1	few	TRBJ2-7	-	14
TGTGCCAGCAGCCCACAGGGGTTTTATGGCTACACCTTC	CASSPQGFYGYTF	TRBV7-9	-	TRBJ1-2	TRBD1	13
TGTGCCAGCTCACCACCGGCAGGAGGTTTGGTGACCCAGTACTTC	CASSPPAGGLVTQYF	TRBV18	few	TRBJ2-5	-	15
TGTGCCAGCAGCCCCCAGGTCCGCACCGGGGAGCTGTTTTTT	CASSPQVRTGELFF	TRBV3-1	-	TRBJ2-2	-	14
TGTGCCAGCAGTCGAAAAAGAGCGGGGCAAGAGACCCAGTACTTC	CASSRKRAGQETQYF	TRBV28	-	TRBJ2-5	TRBD2	15
TGCGCCAGCACTCCCCGGACTAGCGGGGGGCTATACAATGAGCAGTTCTTC	CASTPRTSGGLYNEQFF	TRBV4-1	-	TRBJ2-1	TRBD2	17
TGCGCCAGCAGCCAACGTTGGCGGGGGGGCTCCCACAATGAGCAGTTCTTC	CASSQRWRGGSHNEQFF	TRBV4-1	-	TRBJ2-1	TRBD2	17
TGTGCCAGCAGCTTAGTCTCCGGGACAGGGTACGCCTACGAGCAGTACTTC	CASSLVSGTGYAYEQYF	TRBV11-2	-	TRBJ2-7	TRBD1	17
TGCGCCAGCAGCCAACTAGACAGGAGCACAGATACGCAGTATTTT	CASSQLDRSTDTQYF	TRBV5-1	-	TRBJ2-3	-	15
TGCAGCGTTGCCGGGACAGAAGGCACAGATACGCAGTATTTT	CSVAGTEGTDTQYF	TRBV29-1	-	TRBJ2-3	TRBD1	14
TGTGCCAGCAGTACGGGCCATCGGCAACTCTTCAATCAGCCCCAGCATTTT	CASSTGHRQLFNQPQHF	TRBV2	-	TRBJ1-5	-	17
TGTGCCAGCAGCGGAGGGACCGATGGCTACACCTTC	CASSGGTDGYTF	TRBV9	-	TRBJ1-2	-	12
TGCAGCGTAGATGGGACAGGGGCCCCCTACGAGCAGTACTTC	CSVDGTGAPYEQYF	TRBV29-1	-	TRBJ2-7	TRBD1	14
TGTGCCAGCAGTTCTAGCGGGAGGGCCGGCGGGGAGCTGTTTTTT	CASSSSGRAGGELFF	TRBV12-3/TRBV12-4	-	TRBJ2-2	TRBD2	15
TGCGCCAGCAGCTTTCTCGCGGGGGACTCCTACAATGAGCAGTTCTTC	CASSFLAGDSYNEQFF	TRBV5-1	few	TRBJ2-1	TRBD2	16
TGCGCCAGCAGCCCTGATAGCGGGAACACCGGGGAGCTGTTTTTT	CASSPDSGNTGELFF	TRBV5-1	few	TRBJ2-2	-	15
TGCGCCAGCAGCCGCAGGGGGGAGATGAACACCGGGGAGCTGTTTTTT	CASSRRGEMNTGELFF	TRBV5-1	few	TRBJ2-2	-	16
TGTGCCACCAGCACCTCCAGCTCCTATGGCTACACCTTC	CATSTSSSYGYTF	TRBV15	-	TRBJ1-2	-	13
TGTGCCAGCTCAGGACAGGCACCCTACAATGAGCAGTTCTTC	CASSGQAPYNEQFF	TRBV18	-	TRBJ2-1	TRBD1	14
TGTGCCAGCAGTTTATTTTCCCGACGGCCTCAAGAGACCCAGTACTTC	CASSLFSRRPQETQYF	TRBV28	-	TRBJ2-5	-	16
TGTGCCAGCAGCTTGGTAGGGGCACGACGGAACACTGAAGCTTTCTTT	CASSLVGARRNTEAFF	TRBV5-5	-	TRBJ1-1	-	16
TGTGCCAGCAGTGTACAGGGGGCGCATAATACTGTGGGAGCTTTCTTT	CASSVQGAHNTVGAFF	TRBV27	-	TRBJ1-1	TRBD1	16
TGCAGCGTCTTTGACAGGGGGCTGAACACCGGGGAGCTGTTTTTT	CSVFDRGLNTGELFF	TRBV29-1	few	TRBJ2-2	TRBD1	15
TGTGCCAGCAGCCTATCAACGATCACCGGGGAGCTGTTTTTT	CASSLSTITGELFF	TRBV2	-	TRBJ2-2	-	14
TGTGCCAGCAGCCAAGACCCGCCAAGGGGAGGAGAGACCCAGTACTTC	CASSQDPPRGGETQYF	TRBV4-2	few	TRBJ2-5	-	16
TGCGCCAGCAGCCTCTCCGGGACTCCAGATACGCAGTATTTT	CASSLSGTPDTQYF	TRBV5-1	-	TRBJ2-3	-	14
TGTGCCAGCAGTTTACGGGGCGGCATGTACGAGCAGTACTTC	CASSLRGGMYEQYF	TRBV12-3/TRBV12-4	-	TRBJ2-7	-	14
TGTGCCAGCAGTTTTAGGGTGGTTACGGGTGAAGCTTTCTTT	CASSFRVVTGEAFF	TRBV12-3/TRBV12-4	few	TRBJ1-1	-	14
TGTGCCAGCAGTTTCTGGTCCTACAATGAGCAGTTCTTC	CASSFWSYNEQFF	TRBV12-3/TRBV12-4	-	TRBJ2-1	-	13
TGCGCCAGCAACTATCTAGCGGGGGGGCCGAGCTCCTACAATGAGCAGTTCTTC	CASNYLAGGPSSYNEQFF	TRBV5-1	few	TRBJ2-1	TRBD2	18
TGTGCCAGTAGTATACCTAACAATGAGCAGTTCTTC	CASSIPNNEQFF	TRBV19	once	TRBJ2-1	-	12
TGTGCCAGCAGCGTAGGAGGAGGGAATAACTATGGCTACACCTTC	CASSVGGGNNYGYTF	TRBV9	-	TRBJ1-2	-	15
TGTGCCAGCAGACCACAGGAGGGTGGAAATCAGCCCCAGCATTTT	CASRPQEGGNQPQHF	TRBV28	-	TRBJ1-5	-	15
TGTGCCAGCAGCTCATCAACCTCCAGGGTTTACGAGCAGTACTTC	CASSSSTSRVYEQYF	TRBV7-6	-	TRBJ2-7	-	15
TGTGCCAGCAGTTTGACGGGACAGGGAATTTTTGAAGCTTTCTTT	CASSLTGQGIFEAFF	TRBV5-6	-	TRBJ1-1	TRBD1	15
TGTGCCAGCAGCGGGGCAGTACAGTCACCCCTCCACTTT	CASSGAVQSPLHF	TRBV9	-	TRBJ1-6	-	13
TGTGCCATCAGTGAGCCCGGCGACCTAGCCAAAAACATTCAGTACTTC	CAISEPGDLAKNIQYF	TRBV10-3	few	TRBJ2-4	-	16
TGTGCCAGCAGCTTCGATATCCGGGACTACACCGGGGAGCTGTTTTTT	CASSFDIRDYTGELFF	TRBV7-2	-	TRBJ2-2	-	16
TGTGCCAGCAGTACCGGACGGGATGAGCAGTTCTTC	CASSTGRDEQFF	TRBV12-3/TRBV12-4	few	TRBJ2-1	-	12
TGTGCCTCCCACTCCCCAATGTCACCCCTCCACTTT	CASHSPMSPLHF	TRBV28	-	TRBJ1-6	-	12
TGCGCCAGCAGCTTGACAGAGCTAGGGGCAGATACGCAGTATTTT	CASSLTELGADTQYF	TRBV5-1	-	TRBJ2-3	-	15
TGCGCCAGCAGCCAAGATTCCGACAATGAGCAGTTCTTC	CASSQDSDNEQFF	TRBV4-1	many	TRBJ2-1	-	13